Presented here are 25 T cell receptor beta chains from one specimen sequenced in a study of OX40 agonist ivuxolimab in advanced cancers. Profiling relied on immunoSEQ multiplex PCR, and the TCRdb table lists in-frame clones only, not all of them. The top ten clones hold more than 6% of a sample with roughly 13,000 clones, 85% to 90% of them seen once. The sample was CD4+ or CD8+ T cells sorted from blood, taken in a trial of the OX40 agonist ivuxolimab. The receptors were gathered from an adult with an advanced solid tumor such as melanoma, head and neck, liver or kidney cancer.

J is TRBJ2-7 and V is TRBV6-6; D is unclear. Trimming cost V 2 bases and J 4 bases, with 9 bases left between them. The CDR3 runs to 13 residues. Germline V lookup: CDR1 MNHNY, CDR2 SVGAGI (reference sequence). CDR3 nucleotide sequence: TGTGCCAGCAGTTACAGGGCAGAATACGAGCAGTACTTC. The encoded protein is CASSYRAEYEQYF.

J is TRBJ1-2 and V is TRBV6-6, with TRBD1 as a possible D gene (5 bases). Germline V lookup: CDR1 MNHNY, CDR2 SVGAGI (reference sequence). This CDR3 comprises 13 residues. With 6 bases removed from V and 2 bases from J, the gap between germline ends came to 10 bases. The CDR3 nucleotides read TGTGCCAGCAGACTCCGGGACAACTATGGCTACACCTTC. As protein: CASRLRDNYGYTF.

This clone was detected only once. J is TRBJ2-5 and V is TRBV6-1; D uncertain. The germline CDR1 and CDR2 sequences are MNHNS and SASEGT. With 1 base removed from V and 3 bases from J, the gap between germline ends came to 6 bases. The CDR3 extends over 13 amino acids. For the CDR3, the DNA is TGTGCCAGCAGTGAAGGCAGAAAAGAGACCCAGTACTTC. This encodes CASSEGRKETQYF.

The rearrangement links TRBV6-5 to TRBJ2-1; D remains unclear. Germline V gene sequence: CDR1 MNHEY, CDR2 SVGAGI. The CDR3 contains 14 residues. V gave up 0 bases and J gave up 6 bases, with 9 bases separating them. In DNA, the CDR3 is TGTGCCAGCAGTTACTCGAAAAGGCCCAATGAGCAGTTCTTC. As protein: CASSYSKRPNEQFF.

The chain uses TRBV18 and TRBJ2-7; 9 nucleotides agree with TRBD1. The ends lost 4 bases at V and 2 bases at J; junction bases unmatched: 6. CDR3 size: 15 residues. In germline, CDR1 is KGHSH, CDR2 LQKENI. CDR3 sequence reads: CASSQGQGPTYEQYF. The CDR3 nucleotides are TGTGCCAGCTCACAGGGACAGGGCCCAACCTACGAGCAGTACTTC. The entire variable domain, with the rest obtained from reference TRBV18 and TRBJ2-7, is as follows: NAGVMQNPRHLVRRRGQEARLRCSPMKGHSHVYWYRQLPEEGLKFMVYLQKENIIDESGMPKERFSAEFPKEGPSILRIQQVVRGDSAAYFCASSQGQGPTYEQYFGPGTRLTVT.

V and J are TRBV5-1 and TRBJ2-3; D ambiguous. Germline assignment: CDR1 SGHRS and CDR2 YFSETQ. Trimming took off 0 bases at V and 0 bases at J, with 8 bases between the two ends. This CDR3 is 15 amino acids long. The CDR3 spells CASSLGGSSTDTQYF. The CDR3 DNA follows: TGCGCCAGCAGCTTGGGGGGTTCTAGCACAGATACGCAGTATTTT. Looking up the rest from reference TRBV5-1 and TRBJ2-3 gives the full variable domain: KAGVTQTPRYLIKTRGQQVTLSCSPISGHRSVSWYQQTPGQGLQFLFEYFSETQRNKGNFPGRFSGRQFSNSRSEMNVSTLELGDSALYLCASSLGGSSTDTQYFGPGTRLTVL.

The chain couples TRBV20-1 to TRBJ1-1; D gene ambiguous. The germline CDR1 and CDR2 sequences are DFQATT and SNEGSKA (reference sequence). This CDR3 is built from 11 residues. V lost 2 bases and J lost 7, with 8 bases in between. The CDR3 sequence: CSARFAREAFF. CDR3 nucleotides: TGCAGTGCTAGATTCGCCCGTGAAGCTTTCTTT.

Only one count was recorded for this clone. The rearrangement uses TRBV2 and TRBJ1-1; the match to TRBD1 covers 8 bases. From germline, CDR1 is SNHLY and CDR2 FYNNEI. This CDR3 has 15 amino acids. Trimming took 1 base from V and 8 from J; bases not matched to a gene: 9. The CDR3 DNA follows: TGTGCCAGCAGTGAAGTCCCAGGACAGGGATCCGAAGCTTTCTTT. This encodes CASSEVPGQGSEAFF.

The rearrangement uses TRBV5-1 and TRBJ2-2; 10 bases are shared with TRBD2. Germline V gene sequence: CDR1 SGHRS, CDR2 YFSETQ. This CDR3 contains 17 residues. Trimming at V came to 2 bases and at J to 0 bases, leaving 4 bases not matched to a gene. The chain's CDR3 is CASSFLSGGANTGELFF. CDR3 DNA: TGCGCCAGCAGCTTTCTAAGCGGGGGGGCGAACACCGGGGAGCTGTTTTTT.

The V gene is TRBV5-1, the J gene TRBJ2-1; weak D call: TRBD2 (5 bases). The CDR3 is 14 residues long. V lost 4 bases and J lost 8, with 16 bases in between. Germline assignment: CDR1 SGHRS and CDR2 YFSETQ. The CDR3 is CASSPPLASYEQFF. Here the CDR3 DNA reads TGCGCCAGCAGCCCCCCTCTAGCCTCGTATGAGCAGTTCTTC.

This clone was observed a single time. The chain has TRBV7-9 and TRBJ1-2, with D perhaps matching TRBD1 (6 bases). V lost 4 bases, J lost 0 bases, and 12 bases lay in between. The CDR3 is 15 amino acids. CDR1 and CDR2 from the germline V gene are SEHNR and FQNEAQ (reference sequence). The CDR3 nucleotides read TGTGCCAGCAGCTCTACTGGACAGTCTAACTATGGCTACACCTTC. The encoded protein is CASSSTGQSNYGYTF.

The J gene is TRBJ2-3, the V gene TRBV6-5; D uncertain. V was shortened by 2 bases and J by 6 bases, with 12 bases between the two germline ends. This CDR3 region has 14 residues. Germline V gene data show CDR1 as MNHEY and CDR2 as SVGAGI. The CDR3 nucleotides read TGTGCCAGCAGTTACGACCTAGACCGGGATACGCAGTATTTT. It specifies CASSYDLDRDTQYF.

This clone is a singleton in its sample. The chain links TRBV6-1 to TRBJ1-6; possible D gene TRBD1, 6 bases. Trimming cost V 4 bases and J 6 bases, with 16 bases left between them. From germline, CDR1 is MNHNS and CDR2 SASEGT. The CDR3 sequence is 16 residues long. The CDR3, as DNA: TGTGCCAGCAGTGGAGGATATGACAGGTTTAATTCACCCCTCCACTTT. Encoded protein: CASSGGYDRFNSPLHF.

V and J are TRBV4-2 and TRBJ1-1, with D maybe TRBD1 (6 bases). CDR3 length: 15 amino acids. Between the trimmed V and J ends, which lost 1 base and 4 bases, there was a span of 13 bases. In germline, CDR1 is LGHNA, CDR2 YNFKEQ. CDR3 sequence reads: CASSQADRKVTEAFF. CDR3 sequence (DNA): TGTGCCAGCAGCCAAGCTGACAGGAAAGTCACTGAAGCTTTCTTT.

The chain links TRBV5-4 to TRBJ2-7; D uncertain. V lost 3 bases and J lost 0, with 4 bases in between. Germline values: CDR1 SGHNT, CDR2 YYREEE (reference sequence). CDR3 size: 12 residues. This chain's CDR3 is CASSYNSYEQYF. The CDR3 region has the DNA TGTGCCAGCAGCTATAACTCCTACGAGCAGTACTTC.

The chain carries TRBV5-6 and TRBJ2-2; D unresolved. The V and J ends lost 6 bases and 1 base respectively, with 10 bases between them. CDR3 length equals 14 residues. The germline V gene encodes CDR1 SGHDT and CDR2 YYEEEE. This CDR3 is CASTVPGNTGELFF. The CDR3 DNA is TGTGCCAGCACCGTCCCAGGGAACACCGGGGAGCTGTTTTTT.

This chain's CDR3 is CASSLQPNTGELFF. The CDR3 DNA reads as TGTGCCAGCAGCTTACAGCCAAACACCGGGGAGCTGTTTTTT. The chain combines TRBV5-5 with TRBJ2-2, with no clear D. The V gene lost 2 bases and the J gene lost 2 bases, with 7 bases spanning the gap. Germline CDR1 is SGHKS and CDR2 is YYEKEE (reference sequence). The CDR3 spans 14 residues.

The CDR3 coding sequence is TGTGCCAGCAGCCGGACTAGCGGGGGGCGTCTGGAGACCCAGTACTTC. It yields the protein CASSRTSGGRLETQYF. The rearrangement links TRBV14 to TRBJ2-5, with 14 bases lining up with TRBD2. Germline V gene data show CDR1 as SGHDN and CDR2 as FVKESK. V gave up 4 bases and J gave up 5 bases; unmatched junction bases: 6. The CDR3 length is 16 residues.

The chain couples TRBV6-6 to TRBJ2-2; D unclear. Germline lookup yields CDR1 MNHNY and CDR2 SVGAGI (reference sequence). The CDR3 is 14 amino acids. V lost 6 bases and J 3 bases, leaving 11 bases between the germline ends. The CDR3: CASSALKHTGELFF. The DNA for the CDR3 is TGTGCCAGCAGCGCCTTGAAGCACACCGGGGAGCTGTTTTTT.

This sequence joins TRBV25-1 and TRBJ2-7, with D unclear. CDR3 length: 13 residues. Trimming pared 2 bases from V and 3 bases from J, leaving 8 bases between. The germline V gene encodes CDR1 MGHDK and CDR2 SYGVNS. CDR3 in amino acids: CASSETVRYEQYF. The DNA of the CDR3 is TGTGCCAGCAGTGAAACTGTCCGCTACGAGCAGTACTTC.

The chain carries TRBV9 and TRBJ1-2; no firm D call. V lost 0 bases and J 4 bases, leaving 10 bases between the germline ends. CDR3 length equals 14 residues. The germline V gene has CDR1 SGDLS and CDR2 YYNGEE. The CDR3 DNA reads as TGTGCCAGCAGCGTAGGAGGCCAGTCCTATGGCTACACCTTC. This sequence encodes CASSVGGQSYGYTF.

The chain combines TRBV5-1 with TRBJ1-1, with TRBD1 matching over 7 bases. Germline-derived CDR1 and CDR2 are SGHRS and YFSETQ. Germline trimming cut 0 bases from V and 0 bases from J; bases unmatched to any gene: 8. The length of the CDR3 is 17 residues. The CDR3 here is CASSLGRGQPMNTEAFF. CDR3 DNA: TGCGCCAGCAGCTTGGGGAGGGGACAGCCGATGAACACTGAAGCTTTCTTT.

The chain couples TRBV5-1 to TRBJ1-1, with unresolved D. Germline V CDR1 and CDR2: SGHRS, YFSETQ. The CDR3 has 13 amino acids. Trimming took 0 bases from V and 6 from J, leaving 9 bases between them. DNA for the CDR3: TGCGCCAGCAGCTTGGCCGGGAAAGCTGAAGCTTTCTTT. Its protein is CASSLAGKAEAFF.

The chain combines TRBV11-2 with TRBJ2-7; perhaps TRBD2 as D (7 bases). The length of the CDR3 is 15 residues. The germline V and J ends were trimmed by 2 bases and 0 bases, with 11 bases remaining between them. The germline V gene has CDR1 SGHAT and CDR2 FQNNGV. CDR3 DNA: TGTGCCAGCAGCTTATTTGCGGGGGCCTCCTACGAGCAGTACTTC. This codes for CASSLFAGASYEQYF.

The CDR3 DNA is TGTGCCAGCAGTGAGCACACGAACACTGAAGCTTTCTTT. Protein product: CASSEHTNTEAFF. This chain connects TRBV6-1 to TRBJ1-1; D remains ambiguous. The CDR3 contains 13 residues. Trimming cost V 3 bases and J 1 base, with 6 bases left between them. Germline CDR1 and CDR2: MNHNS and SASEGT.